This T cell receptor beta chain was obtained from a study of technical replicates of blood from a few donors. This table comes from immunoSEQ multiplex PCR, and its TCRdb copy is limited to in-frame clones, with some not included. The repertoire has around 60,000 clones, approximately 92% of them found once; the top ten carry 3.5% to 5.5%. The CDR3 totals 19 residues. Trimming removed 4 bases from V and 4 bases from J; junction bases left unmatched: 13. Looked up from germline, CDR1 is LNHDA and CDR2 is SQIVND (reference sequence). The sequencing input was PBMCs. This clonotype originated in a human donor in good health. Some clones in this sample may be carry-over from other donors' samples. This rearrangement joins TRBV19 to TRBJ2-4; 13 bases are shared with TRBD2. CDR3 in DNA: TGTGCCAGTAGTACCACTAGCGGGGGGGATAAAAATCGGAAAAACATTCAGTACTTC. This sequence encodes CASSTTSGGDKNRKNIQYF.